This TCR beta chain emerged from a study of graft-versus-host responses after intestinal transplantation. Study-wide background: Isolated intestinal, liver-intestinal, or multivisceral transplants were what recipients had. Anti-thymocyte globulin induction was given to all recipients, followed by tacrolimus and steroids for roughly 3 years.

Measured with immunoSEQ multiplex PCR; TCRdb has only the in-frame clones, and not every one. The repertoire includes approximately 18,000 clones, around nine tenths of them detected once, and 9.4% sits in the top ten. A note on this clone: Its antigen is unidentified.

Study results and caveats: Present in recipient marrow, GvH clones included some that appeared first in ileum or blood. High graft-versus-host to host-versus-graft T cell clonal ratios marked allografts of patients with graft-donor macrochimerism.

With 3 bases removed from V and 1 base from J, the gap between germline ends came to 13 bases. The germline gives CDR1 KGHSH, CDR2 LQKENI. The CDR3 extends over 15 amino acids. The V and J genes are TRBV18 and TRBJ2-7; D remains ambiguous. The starting material was PBMCs, obtained approximately 33 weeks after intestinal transplant. The clonotype originates from a human patient who received an intestinal transplant, so some T cells may come from the graft donor. In nucleotides, the CDR3 is TGTGCCAGCTCACCGTTGGCAGTCTATTCCTACGAGCAGTACTTC. This codes for CASSPLAVYSYEQYF.